This T cell receptor (beta chain) is from a study of blood T cell repertoires in COVID-19. On the study more broadly: The samples span acute and convalescent COVID-19 from the United States, Italy and Spain. PBMCs, B-cell-depleted T cells, or T cells provided the cDNA or gDNA that made up the material.

Participants reported their clinical history, and cohort assignment relied on those reports. Per the original methods: Cell counts per sample came from amplifying reference gene primers. TCRdb's copy holds only in-frame clones and misses some; the assay was immunoSEQ multiplex PCR. V, J and clone size are those of that table, while D and trimming were read from the DNA. The data hold hundreds of thousands of clones, with around 90% observed a single time. Germline assignment: CDR1 LGHDT and CDR2 YNNKEL (reference sequence). The CDR3 contains 16 residues. Trimming shortened V by 1 base and J by 0 bases, and 13 bases separated the two germline ends.

This rearrangement joins TRBV3-1 (or the pseudogene TRBV3-2) to TRBJ2-7; D is perhaps TRBD1 (6 bases). The specimen was PBMCs or T cells enriched from blood (not recorded which). The source is a woman aged 18-29 years with acute COVID-19. CDR3 region: CASSQGTGTPSYEQYF. DNA for the CDR3: TGTGCCAGCAGCCAAGGAACCGGGACACCCTCCTACGAGCAGTACTTC.